The rows below give T cell receptor beta chains drawn from one sample of a study of T-cell reconstitution after alpha-beta-depleted transplantation in children. Using its own MiXCR run on the PCR reads, TCRdb lists one record per CDR3 protein. This table holds a few hundred thousand distinct CDR3 sequences, 18% found once. Here the sequenced sample was PBMCs from the stem cell graft donor, taken from the stem cell graft. These TCRs come from a human donor who donated a stem cell graft to a child with acute lymphoblastic leukemia. Each CDR3 is given with its conserved first and last residue. The order of the fields is CDR3 protein, CDR3 DNA, V gene, D gene, J gene, clone size. A D gene is named only where the DNA matches it firmly. Clone size, where shown, is once, few, many, or a class for clones that have expanded.

CASSYPRTEASDTQYF TGTGCCAGCAGTTACCCTCGGACAGAGGCTTCAGATACGCAGTATTTT TRBV28 NA TRBJ2-3 few
CASSSNPLAARETQYF TGTGCCAGCAGCTCAAACCCCCTAGCGGCGAGAGAGACCCAGTACTTC TRBV7-3 TRBD2 TRBJ2-5 few
CASSQKSPILSSSYEQYF TGTGCCAGCAGCCAAAAGTCCCCCATTCTATCTAGCTCCTACGAGCAGTACTTC TRBV14 NA TRBJ2-7 few
CASSQVIQGISNQPQHF TGCGCCAGCAGCCAGGTGATCCAGGGCATTAGCAATCAGCCCCAGCATTTT TRBV4-1 NA TRBJ1-5 few
CASSLGTSEFTDTQYF TGTGCCAGCAGCCTCGGGACTAGCGAGTTCACAGATACGCAGTATTTT TRBV7-9 TRBD2 TRBJ2-3 NA
CASSVGRGIMNTEAFF TGTGCCAGCAGCGTAGGAAGGGGGATTATGAACACTGAAGCTTTCTTT TRBV9 NA TRBJ1-1 few
CASSLPTGAYTGELFF TGCGCCAGCAGCCTCCCGACTGGGGCGTACACCGGGGAGCTGTTTTTT TRBV4-1 NA TRBJ2-2 few
CTSSHGLGGEQYF TGCACCAGCAGCCATGGACTAGGCGGCGAGCAGTACTTC TRBV1 NA TRBJ2-7 NA
CASSSQGYVGYTF TGTGCCAGCAGCTCACAGGGGTATGTGGGCTACACCTTC TRBV7-2 TRBD1 TRBJ1-2 many
CSVATDSSSTDTQYF TGCAGCGTTGCTACAGACTCGTCTAGCACAGATACGCAGTATTTT TRBV29-1 NA TRBJ2-3 few
CAIRGAFRDSDEQFF TGTGCCATCAGGGGGGCCTTCCGGGACTCTGATGAGCAGTTCTTC TRBV10-3 NA TRBJ2-1 few
CSVFSKGGAEAFF TGCAGCGTTTTCTCTAAGGGGGGGGCTGAAGCTTTCTTT TRBV29-1 NA TRBJ1-1 NA
CASSLGPGVGMENEAFF TGTGCCAGCAGCTTAGGGCCTGGGGTTGGGATGGAGAATGAAGCTTTCTTT TRBV11-2 NA TRBJ1-1 NA
CASSIDRQGTEAFF TGTGCCAGTAGTATAGATCGTCAGGGCACTGAAGCTTTCTTT TRBV19 NA TRBJ1-1 NA
CASSLGSIMVDIQYF TGTGCCAGCAGCTTAGGATCCATAATGGTGGACATTCAGTACTTC TRBV7-9 NA TRBJ2-4 many
CASSSLAGVDEQFF TGCGCCAGCAGCTCACTAGCGGGAGTCGATGAGCAGTTCTTC TRBV5-1 TRBD2 TRBJ2-1 few
CASTPQTGGRTEAFF TGTGCCAGCACTCCCCAAACCGGGGGGAGGACTGAAGCTTTCTTT TRBV12-3/TRBV12-4 NA TRBJ1-1 NA
CASGPFAAYEQYF TGTGCTAGTGGTCCCTTCGCCGCCTACGAGCAGTACTTC TRBV12-5 NA TRBJ2-7 NA
CASSFAGLAGGSSYNEQFF TGCGCCAGCAGCTTTGCCGGACTAGCGGGAGGGAGCTCCTACAATGAGCAGTTCTTC TRBV5-1 TRBD2 TRBJ2-1 many
CASSLEGSFDYGYTF TGTGCCAGCAGCTTAGAGGGCAGCTTCGACTATGGCTACACCTTC TRBV7-8 NA TRBJ1-2 NA
CASSPRLAGAFEQYF TGTGCCAGCAGCCCTCGACTAGCGGGAGCCTTCGAGCAGTACTTC TRBV7-9 TRBD2 TRBJ2-7 few
CATSREGPDTQYF TGTGCCACCAGCAGAGAGGGTCCAGATACGCAGTATTTT TRBV15 NA TRBJ2-3 few
CASSERAGATYEQYF TGTGCCAGCAGCGAGAGGGCAGGGGCTACCTACGAGCAGTACTTC TRBV21-1 NA TRBJ2-7 NA
CASSLAPTGPDYEQYF TGTGCCAGCAGCTTAGCGCCGACGGGTCCTGACTACGAGCAGTACTTC TRBV7-2 NA TRBJ2-7 NA
CASSLTAGPSYEQYF TGTGCCAGCAGCTTAACAGCAGGACCCTCCTACGAGCAGTACTTC TRBV7-3 NA TRBJ2-7 few
CSVVQGSGELFF TGCAGCGTTGTTCAGGGGTCCGGGGAGCTGTTTTTT TRBV29-1 NA TRBJ2-2 many
CASSDTGAADTQYF TGTGCCAGCAGCGATACAGGGGCGGCAGATACGCAGTATTTT TRBV9 TRBD1 TRBJ2-3 few
CASRPTGQKVSEQYF TGTGCCAGCCGCCCGACAGGACAGAAGGTCTCCGAGCAGTACTTC TRBV6-1 NA TRBJ2-7 NA
CASSRAGQRGETQYF TGCGCCAGCAGCCGGGCGGGGCAGCGCGGGGAGACCCAGTACTTC TRBV5-1 NA TRBJ2-5 few
CASSLRGLAGDEQFF TGTGCCAGCAGCTTACGAGGACTAGCTGGGGATGAGCAGTTCTTC TRBV7-3 TRBD2 TRBJ2-1 few
CASTLSTGANVLTF TGCGCCAGCACTTTGAGCACTGGGGCCAACGTCCTGACTTTC TRBV5-1 NA TRBJ2-6 NA
CASSRGGAGETQYF TGTGCCAGCAGCCGTGGGGGGGCTGGAGAGACCCAGTACTTC TRBV3-1 NA TRBJ2-5 few
CASSLGPSGELLYEQYF TGCGCCAGCAGCTTGGGGCCTAGCGGGGAACTACTCTACGAGCAGTACTTC TRBV5-1 TRBD2 TRBJ2-7 few
CASSQVRAGGEQFF TGTGCCAGCAGCCAAGTTCGAGCCGGGGGTGAGCAGTTCTTC TRBV3-1 NA TRBJ2-1 few
CASSLGLGGGYTF TGCGCCAGCAGCTTGGGTTTGGGTGGAGGCTACACCTTC TRBV5-1 NA TRBJ1-2 many
CASSQTSNPDTYEQYF TGTGCCAGCAGCCAAACGTCGAACCCGGACACCTACGAGCAGTACTTC TRBV3-1 NA TRBJ2-7 NA
CASAREGSYNEQFF TGTGCCAGCGCGAGGGAGGGCTCCTACAATGAGCAGTTCTTC TRBV27 TRBD2 TRBJ2-1 NA
CASSITYFADTQYF TGTGCCAGCAGTATAACCTATTTCGCAGATACGCAGTATTTT TRBV27 NA TRBJ2-3 NA
CASSQTGGGYEQYF TGTGCCAGCAGCCAAACAGGGGGGGGCTACGAGCAGTACTTC TRBV3-1 NA TRBJ2-7 NA
CASSQDRGYEQYF TGCGCCAGCAGCCAAGATCGCGGCTACGAGCAGTACTTC TRBV4-1 NA TRBJ2-7 many
CASSQARGPYNEQFF TGTGCCAGCAGCCAAGCCCGTGGACCTTACAATGAGCAGTTCTTC TRBV3-1 NA TRBJ2-1 few
CASSHRGLAAPLHF TGTGCCAGCAGCCACAGGGGGCTTGCGGCACCCCTCCACTTT TRBV3-1 TRBD1 TRBJ1-6 NA
CASSLVGANNEKLFF TGCGCCAGCAGCTTGGTCGGGGCAAATAATGAAAAACTGTTTTTT TRBV5-1 NA TRBJ1-4 NA
CASSLPGQGTREQYF TGCGCCAGCAGCTTGCCGGGACAGGGGACCCGCGAGCAGTACTTC TRBV5-1 TRBD1 TRBJ2-7 NA
CSAREGTRDEKLFF TGCAGTGCTAGGGAAGGGACCAGGGATGAAAAACTGTTTTTT TRBV20-1 NA TRBJ1-4 NA
CATSDRGTYYGYTF TGTGCCACCAGTGATCGTGGGACTTACTATGGCTACACCTTC TRBV24-1 NA TRBJ1-2 few